This paragraph reports one T cell receptor (beta chain). The antigen is not known. V lost 6 bases, J lost 5 bases, and 4 bases stayed unmatched. Germline V CDR1 and CDR2: SNHLY, FYNNEI. The CDR3 is 13 residues long. These data come from a study of cytomegalovirus exposure and HLA in healthy donors. PCR employed 60 Vbeta and 13 Jbeta primers. Repertoires were generated with immunoSEQ multiplex PCR, while TCRdb's copy carries only in-frame clones and drops some. This sample has around 190,000 clones, with around 80% found just once. The study, taken as a whole, reports: The listing of about 150 TCR beta chains classed them as cytomegalovirus-associated. In a later analysis, TCR association rates varied by HLA locus: DRB1 most, HLA-C fewest. It emerged from a later analysis that several of the most significant clusters appeared to be linked to common viral pathogens. Sequencing likely caused a cluster of highly shared sequence variants.

The sequence was obtained from a man aged 35 to 55 in good health and CMV-seronegative. Material for sequencing was PBMCs. The chain couples TRBV2 to TRBJ2-3, with TRBD2 matching 8 bases. This CDR3 is CASRAGGGDTQYF. The CDR3 bases are TGTGCCAGCAGGGCGGGGGGTGGAGATACGCAGTATTTT.